This TCR beta chain was recorded in a study of shared clonotypes between healthy human individuals. As for the study in general: Contributing individuals were a couple of females and a few males aged 18 to 49. Donors had three CD4 naive, three CD4 memory, two CD8 naive and one CD8 memory plate apiece. The study's findings and limits: The study sampled only blood, and tissue repertoires likely differ.

Details on this clone: The target antigen is unknown.

Here immunoSEQ multiplex PCR was the method, and the copy in TCRdb shows in-frame clones only, minus some. The sample lists about 2,500,000 clones; around 94% were seen once. V lost 6 bases to trimming and J lost 0 bases, with 15 bases between them. CDR3 length equals 15 residues. Germline V gives CDR1 MNHNS, CDR2 SASEGT. The source is a young man in good health. Sequencing was carried out using naive CD4+ T cells sorted from blood. The subset denotes: CD45RA+ positively selected. The chain uses TRBV6-1 and TRBJ2-7, with TRBD1 as a possible D gene (5 bases). DNA for the CDR3: TGTGCCAGCAGCCCTCAGGGCTCGAGCTCCTACGAGCAGTACTTC. Translation: CASSPQGSSSYEQYF.